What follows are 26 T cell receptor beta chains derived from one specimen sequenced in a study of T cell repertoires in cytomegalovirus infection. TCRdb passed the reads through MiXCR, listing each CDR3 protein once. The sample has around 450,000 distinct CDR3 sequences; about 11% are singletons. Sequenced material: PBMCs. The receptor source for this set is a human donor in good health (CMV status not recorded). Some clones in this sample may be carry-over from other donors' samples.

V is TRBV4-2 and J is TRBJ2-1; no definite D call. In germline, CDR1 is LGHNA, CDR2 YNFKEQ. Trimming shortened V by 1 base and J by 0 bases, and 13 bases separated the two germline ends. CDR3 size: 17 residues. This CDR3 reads CASSQVDMRSSYNEQFF. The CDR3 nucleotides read TGTGCCAGCAGCCAAGTGGATATGAGGTCCTCCTACAATGAGCAGTTCTTC.

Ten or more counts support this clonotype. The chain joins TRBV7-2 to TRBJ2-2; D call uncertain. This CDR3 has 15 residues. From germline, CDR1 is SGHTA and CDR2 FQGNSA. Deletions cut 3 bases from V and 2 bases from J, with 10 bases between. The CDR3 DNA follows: TGTGCCAGCAGCTTCGCTCCCATAAACACCGGGGAGCTGTTTTTT. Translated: CASSFAPINTGELFF.

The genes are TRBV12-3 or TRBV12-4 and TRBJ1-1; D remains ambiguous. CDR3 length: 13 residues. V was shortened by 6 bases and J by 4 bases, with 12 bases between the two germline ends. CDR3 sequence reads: CASSLGKGTEAFF. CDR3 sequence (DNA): TGTGCCAGCAGCCTTGGGAAGGGCACTGAAGCTTTCTTT.

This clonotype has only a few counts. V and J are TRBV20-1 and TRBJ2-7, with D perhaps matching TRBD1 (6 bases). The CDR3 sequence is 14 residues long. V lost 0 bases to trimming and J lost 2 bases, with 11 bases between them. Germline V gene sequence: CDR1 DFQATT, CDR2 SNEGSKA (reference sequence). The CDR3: CSARDPGQTYEQYF. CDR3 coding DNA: TGCAGTGCTAGAGATCCAGGACAGACCTACGAGCAGTACTTC.

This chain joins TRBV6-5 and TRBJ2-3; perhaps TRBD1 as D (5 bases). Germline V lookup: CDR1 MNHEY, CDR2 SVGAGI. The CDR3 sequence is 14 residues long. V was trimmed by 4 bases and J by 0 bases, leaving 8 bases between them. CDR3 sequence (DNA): TGTGCCAGCAGTTGGGGCAGTAGCACAGATACGCAGTATTTT. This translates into CASSWGSSTDTQYF.

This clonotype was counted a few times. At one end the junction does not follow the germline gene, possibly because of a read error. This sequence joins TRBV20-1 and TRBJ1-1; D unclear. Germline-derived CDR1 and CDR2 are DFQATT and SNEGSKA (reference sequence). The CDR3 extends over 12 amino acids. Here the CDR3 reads CSAATVNPEAFF. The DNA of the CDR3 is TGCAGTGCGGCGACGGTGAACCCTGAAGCTTTCTTT.

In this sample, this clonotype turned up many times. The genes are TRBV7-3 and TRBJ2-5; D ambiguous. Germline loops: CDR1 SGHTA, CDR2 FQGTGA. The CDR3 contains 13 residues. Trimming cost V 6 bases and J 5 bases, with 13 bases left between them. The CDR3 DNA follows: TGTGCCAGCAGTAGGCTTGCGCAGGAGACCCAGTACTTC. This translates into CASSRLAQETQYF.

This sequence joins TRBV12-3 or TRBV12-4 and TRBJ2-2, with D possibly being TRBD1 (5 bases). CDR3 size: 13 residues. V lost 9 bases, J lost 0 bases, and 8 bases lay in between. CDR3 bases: TGTGCCAGTGGACACACGAACACCGGGGAGCTGTTTTTT. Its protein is CASGHTNTGELFF.

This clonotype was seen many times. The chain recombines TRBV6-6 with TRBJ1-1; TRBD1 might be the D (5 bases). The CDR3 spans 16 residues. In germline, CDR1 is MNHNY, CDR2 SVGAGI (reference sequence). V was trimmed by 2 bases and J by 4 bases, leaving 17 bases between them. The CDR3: CASSYTPEGLGTEAFF. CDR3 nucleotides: TGTGCCAGCAGTTACACCCCAGAGGGGCTGGGCACTGAAGCTTTCTTT.

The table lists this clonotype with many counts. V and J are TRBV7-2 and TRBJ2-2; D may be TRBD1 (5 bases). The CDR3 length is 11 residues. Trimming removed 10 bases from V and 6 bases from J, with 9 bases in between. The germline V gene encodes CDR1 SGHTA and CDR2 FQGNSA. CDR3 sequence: CAIQVPGELFF. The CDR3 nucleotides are TGTGCCATACAGGTCCCCGGGGAGCTGTTTTTT. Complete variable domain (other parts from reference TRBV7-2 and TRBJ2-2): GAGVSQSPSNKVTEKGKDVELRCDPISGHTALYWYRQSLGQGLEFLIYFQGNSAPDKSGLPSDRFSAERTGGSVSTLTIQRTQQEDSAVYLCAIQVPGELFFGEGSRLTVL.

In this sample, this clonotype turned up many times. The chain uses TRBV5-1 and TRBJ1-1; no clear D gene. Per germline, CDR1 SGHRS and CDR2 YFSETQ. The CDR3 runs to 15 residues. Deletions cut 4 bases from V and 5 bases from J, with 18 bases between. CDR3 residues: CASSTDEGGGTEAFF. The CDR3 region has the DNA TGCGCCAGCAGCACGGACGAGGGAGGCGGGACTGAAGCTTTCTTT.

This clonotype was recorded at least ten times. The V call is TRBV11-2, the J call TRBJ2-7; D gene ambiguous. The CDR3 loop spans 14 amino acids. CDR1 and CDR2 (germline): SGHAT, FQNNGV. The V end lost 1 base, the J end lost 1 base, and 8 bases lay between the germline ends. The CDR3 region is CASSLVYSSYEQYF. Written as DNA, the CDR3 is TGTGCCAGCAGCTTAGTCTACAGTTCCTACGAGCAGTACTTC. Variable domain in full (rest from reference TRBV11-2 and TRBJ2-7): EAGVAQSPRYKIIEKRQSVAFWCNPISGHATLYWYQQILGQGPKLLIQFQNNGVVDDSQLPKDRFSAERLKGVDSTLKIQPAKLEDSAVYLCASSLVYSSYEQYFGPGTRLTVT.

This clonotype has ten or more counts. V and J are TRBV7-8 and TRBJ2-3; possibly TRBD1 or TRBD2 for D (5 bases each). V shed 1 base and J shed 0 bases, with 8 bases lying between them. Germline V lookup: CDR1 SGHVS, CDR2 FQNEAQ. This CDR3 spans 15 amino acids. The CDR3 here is CASSLDRTSTDTQYF. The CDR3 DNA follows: TGTGCCAGCAGCTTAGACAGGACTAGCACAGATACGCAGTATTTT.

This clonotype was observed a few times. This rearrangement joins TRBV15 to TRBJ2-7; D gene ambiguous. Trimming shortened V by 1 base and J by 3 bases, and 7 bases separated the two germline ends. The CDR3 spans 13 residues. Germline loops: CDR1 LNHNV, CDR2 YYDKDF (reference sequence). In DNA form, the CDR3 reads TGTGCCACCAGCAGAGTCGGCGGCTACGAGCAGTACTTC. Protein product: CATSRVGGYEQYF.

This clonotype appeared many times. For the CDR3, the DNA is TGTGCCAGCAGCCCCCGGGCAACGGACGGCTACACCTTC. Translation: CASSPRATDGYTF. The chain employs TRBV4-2 and TRBJ1-2; D gene ambiguous. The V gene lost 4 bases and the J gene lost 8 bases, with 14 bases spanning the gap. This CDR3 is 13 amino acids long. Germline V gene data show CDR1 as LGHNA and CDR2 as YNFKEQ.

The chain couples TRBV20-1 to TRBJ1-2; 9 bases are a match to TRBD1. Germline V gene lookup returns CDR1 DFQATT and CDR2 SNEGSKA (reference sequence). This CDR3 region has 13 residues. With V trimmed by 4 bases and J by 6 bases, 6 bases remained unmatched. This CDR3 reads CSAIPGTGNGYTF. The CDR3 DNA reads TGCAGTGCTATTCCAGGGACAGGGAATGGCTACACCTTC.

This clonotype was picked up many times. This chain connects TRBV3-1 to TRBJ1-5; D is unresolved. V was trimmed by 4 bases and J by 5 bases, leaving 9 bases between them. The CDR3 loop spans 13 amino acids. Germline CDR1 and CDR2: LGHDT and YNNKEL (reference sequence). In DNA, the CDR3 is TGTGCCAGCAGCCGGACGGACGATCAGCCCCAGCATTTT. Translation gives CASSRTDDQPQHF.

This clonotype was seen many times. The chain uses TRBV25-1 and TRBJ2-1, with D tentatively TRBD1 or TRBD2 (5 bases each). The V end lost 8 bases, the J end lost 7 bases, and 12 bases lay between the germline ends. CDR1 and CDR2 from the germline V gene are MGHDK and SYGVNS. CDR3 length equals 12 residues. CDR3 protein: CASLRWGNEQFF. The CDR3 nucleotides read TGTGCCAGCCTTAGGTGGGGGAATGAGCAGTTCTTC.

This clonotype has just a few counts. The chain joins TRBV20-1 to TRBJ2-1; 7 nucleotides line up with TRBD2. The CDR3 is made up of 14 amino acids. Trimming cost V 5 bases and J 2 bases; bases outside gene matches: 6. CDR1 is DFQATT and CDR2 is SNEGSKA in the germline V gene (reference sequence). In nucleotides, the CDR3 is TGCAGTGCTGTTCCTAGCGGAACCTACAATGAGCAGTTCTTC. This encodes CSAVPSGTYNEQFF.

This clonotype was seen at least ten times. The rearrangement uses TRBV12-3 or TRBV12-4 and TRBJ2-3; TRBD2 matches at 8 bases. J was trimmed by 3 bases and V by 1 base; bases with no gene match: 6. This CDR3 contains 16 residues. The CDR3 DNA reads TGTGCCAGCAGTTTAGTGGGCCCGGGGGGGACAGATACGCAGTATTTT. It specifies CASSLVGPGGTDTQYF.

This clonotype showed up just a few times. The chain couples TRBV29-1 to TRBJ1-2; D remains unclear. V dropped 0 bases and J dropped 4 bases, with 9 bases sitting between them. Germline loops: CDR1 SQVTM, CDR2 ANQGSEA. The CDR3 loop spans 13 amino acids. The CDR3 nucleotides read TGCAGCGTTGAAGAGACGGGCCTCTATGGCTACACCTTC. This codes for CSVEETGLYGYTF.

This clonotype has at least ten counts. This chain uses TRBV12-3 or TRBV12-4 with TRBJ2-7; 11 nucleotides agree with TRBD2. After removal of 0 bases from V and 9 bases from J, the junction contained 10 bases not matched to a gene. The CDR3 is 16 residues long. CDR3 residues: CASSLAQPTSGSTQYF. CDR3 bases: TGTGCCAGCAGTTTAGCGCAACCTACTAGCGGGAGTACGCAGTACTTC.

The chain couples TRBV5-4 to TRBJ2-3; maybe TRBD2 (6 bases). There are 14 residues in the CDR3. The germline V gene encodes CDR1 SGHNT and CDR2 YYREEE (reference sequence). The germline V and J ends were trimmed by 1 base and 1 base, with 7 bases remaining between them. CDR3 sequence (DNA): TGTGCCAGCAGCTTGAGGGAGGGCACAGATACGCAGTATTTT. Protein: CASSLREGTDTQYF.

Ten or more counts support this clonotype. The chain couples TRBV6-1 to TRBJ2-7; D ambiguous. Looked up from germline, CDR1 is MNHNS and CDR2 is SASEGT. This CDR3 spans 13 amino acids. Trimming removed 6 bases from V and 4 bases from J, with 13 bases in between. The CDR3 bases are TGTGCCAGCAGCTTGCAAGGGCTTTACGAGCAGTACTTC. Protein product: CASSLQGLYEQYF.

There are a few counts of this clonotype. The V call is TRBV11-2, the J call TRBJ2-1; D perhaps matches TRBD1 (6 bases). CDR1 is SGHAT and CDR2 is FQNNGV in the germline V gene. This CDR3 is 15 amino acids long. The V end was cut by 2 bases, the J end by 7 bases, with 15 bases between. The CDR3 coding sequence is TGTGCCAGCAGCTTAAGTACAGGGCAGTTAAATGAGCAGTTCTTC. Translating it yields CASSLSTGQLNEQFF.

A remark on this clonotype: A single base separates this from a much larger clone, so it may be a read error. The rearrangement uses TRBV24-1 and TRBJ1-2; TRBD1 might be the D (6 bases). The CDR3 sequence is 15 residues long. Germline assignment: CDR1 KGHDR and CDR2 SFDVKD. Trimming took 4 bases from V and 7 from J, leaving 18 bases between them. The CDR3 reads CATSDHQSQGAGYTF. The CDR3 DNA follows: TGTGCCACCAGTGACCACCAGTCACAGGGAGCTGGCTACACCTTC.